This TCR beta chain was documented in a study of T cell repertoires in cytomegalovirus infection (dated by TCRdb to between 2018 and 2021). Concerning the study at large: The peptide stimulations were aimed at well-studied HLA-B-restricted epitopes as well as recently identified HLA-C-restricted CMV epitopes, whose presentation resists viral immunomodulation. Donor HLA type was relevant to the analysis, because carriage of CMV infection together with the matching HLA type was indicated by public TCR beta signatures.

The instrument given in TCRdb is Illumina HiSeq 1500. TCRdb reprocessed the public reads (quality trimming at Q25 with fastp, clone calling with MiXCR) and kept in-frame beta chains. When rows share a CDR3 protein, they turn into one entry using the most common DNA and genes. The sample contains about 25,000 distinct CDR3 sequences, approximately 22% of them found a single time. The ten largest clonotypes hold about 90% of the sample. The CDR3 spans 17 residues, from the cysteine through the phenylalanine. Just the 51-base CDR3 DNA is kept, in frame starting at base 1. Based on the germline V gene, the CDR1 and CDR2 sequences are MGHRA and YSYEKL. Cut back by 0 bases and 2 bases, the V and J ends lie 17 bases apart. As concerns this clonotype: The target of this receptor is not known. No much larger clone exists at a distance of one base, and base qualities are not known.

Beyond this particular receptor, the publication reports: The ex vivo response was dominated by HLA-C-restricted CMV-specific TCR beta clonotypes, which also provided the single most frequent clonotype in two of eight donors. Cumulative frequency of public TCR beta family members discriminated carriers of CMV infection plus the relevant HLA type in this cohort and an independent 352-donor cohort.

The sample's treatment or condition label, decoded: in vitro stimulation with specific CMV peptide epitopes to enrich CMV-specific T cells. The sequence came from a human donor in good health (CMV status not recorded). Some clones in this sample may be carry-over from other donors' samples. Sample: CD8+ T cells from cultured PBMCs, taken from culture after CMV antigen stimulation. Recombination connected TRBV4-1 to TRBJ2-7; perhaps TRBD1 is the D gene, with 6 bases matching. The CDR3 in this case is CASSQEPPGALTYEQYF. The DNA sequence reads TGCGCCAGCAGCCAAGAACCCCCAGGGGCCTTGACCTACGAGCAGTACTTC.